Sequencing of this TCR beta chain was carried out in a study of T-cell reconstitution after alpha-beta-depleted transplantation in children. Unique molecular identifiers were built into the TCRbeta library. Via MiXCR, TCRdb re-called the PCR reads, giving one row per CDR3 protein. The repertoire holds some 530,000 distinct CDR3 sequences, with around an eighth as singletons. Trimming took off 3 bases at V and 2 bases at J, with 18 bases between the two ends. The CDR3 totals 16 residues. CDR1 and CDR2 from the germline V gene are DFQATT and SNEGSKA (reference sequence). The chain carries TRBV20-1 and TRBJ2-3, with a tentative D call TRBD2 (5 bases). The sample was PBMCs from the stem cell graft donor, taken from the stem cell graft. This TCR derives from a human donor who donated a stem cell graft to a child with combined immunodeficiency. The CDR3 region is CSASPRGVEHTDTQYF. The CDR3 nucleotides read TGCAGTGCTAGCCCACGGGGAGTAGAACACACAGATACGCAGTATTTT.